These T cell receptor beta chains were read from a single sample in a study of PD-1 blockade in classical Hodgkin lymphoma. Sequencing used immunoSEQ multiplex PCR; TCRdb keeps in-frame clones, though not all of them. The sample has about 13,000 clones, around three quarters seen once. This specimen consisted of peripheral blood mononuclear cells (PBMCs), obtained at baseline. Every receptor here comes from a human donor with classical Hodgkin lymphoma. Both conserved end residues are trimmed from each CDR3.

V gene	CDR3 protein
TRBV9	ASSPLRQEYGYT
TRBV10-3	AIGGMVQNRGDEQF
TRBV6-5	ASLASYEQY
TRBV9	ASSVAGEPNTGELF
TRBV5-8	ASSFVLGLAGGYEQF
TRBV2	ASSAEQGRTEAF
TRBV7-9	ASSAFVFGDGYSNQPQH
TRBV11-2	ASSLMEVVMNTEAF
TRBV25-1	ASSEYTGTGDSEQY
TRBV14	ASSQAYSPLH